The 21 T cell receptor beta chains presented below share a single source sample, sequenced in a study of T cells expressing NK-cell markers. TCRdb reprocessed the 5' RACE reads, keeping one entry per CDR3 protein, no DNA. The sample data list 250,000 or so distinct CDR3 sequences. Sequencing was performed on blood T cells: a sorted CD56 or NKG2C T cell subset, CD4+ or CD8+ T cells, or bulk PBMC T cells (not recorded which). All receptors come from a woman between 18 and 70 years old in good health.

V usage is TRBV29-1 and J usage is TRBJ1-1. The V gene's germline CDR1 is SQVTM and CDR2 ANQGSEA. The CDR3 is 16 amino acids. Here the CDR3 reads CSVEGDRVHMNTEAFF.

The V and J genes are TRBV12-3 or TRBV12-4 and TRBJ2-2; the D call from TCRdb, TRBD2, cannot be confirmed without DNA. There are 16 residues in the CDR3. The CDR3 region is CASRPIAGSNTGELFF.

The chain has TRBV9 and TRBJ1-1. Germline CDR1 is SGDLS and CDR2 is YYNGEE. This CDR3 has 16 residues. CDR3 sequence reads: CASSHLAGGGNTEAFF.

The chain links TRBV12-3 or TRBV12-4 to TRBJ2-2; as DNA is missing, the TRBD1 call by TCRdb cannot be tested. The CDR3 has 16 amino acids. CDR3 loop: CASSPGPYLNTGELFF.

The genes are TRBV3-1 and TRBJ2-5; TCRdb names TRBD2, which stays unverified in the absence of DNA. This CDR3 region has 17 residues. Germline CDR1 LGHDT, CDR2 YNNKEL (reference sequence). This CDR3 is CASSHRLPSGYQETQYF.

The rearrangement joins TRBV5-1 to TRBJ2-1; no DNA is available, so the TRBD1 call from TCRdb remains unchecked. CDR1 is SGHRS, CDR2 YFSETQ, per germline. The CDR3 sequence is 13 residues long. CDR3 residues: CASSLTRATEQFF.

The chain recombines TRBV7-2 with TRBJ2-1. CDR3 length: 12 residues. Germline V gene sequence: CDR1 SGHTA, CDR2 FQGNSA. The CDR3 region is CASSPPSHEQFF.

The rearrangement uses TRBV25-1 and TRBJ2-1; with no DNA, the TCRdb D assignment of TRBD1 cannot be verified. CDR3 length: 15 residues. Germline lookup yields CDR1 MGHDK and CDR2 SYGVNS. The CDR3 spells CASSDPRTAYNEQFF.

V gene TRBV3-1 combines with J gene TRBJ1-3; without DNA, the TCRdb call of TRBD1 cannot be checked. CDR3 length: 18 amino acids. Germline loops: CDR1 LGHDT, CDR2 YNNKEL (reference sequence). The CDR3 is CASSQDVDSFYSGNTIYF.

The V and J genes are TRBV6-1 and TRBJ2-7; TCRdb designates TRBD2, a call that cannot be tested without DNA. The CDR3 covers 13 residues. Germline V gene sequence: CDR1 MNHNS, CDR2 SASEGT. The CDR3 here is CASTSGLGVEQYF.

This rearrangement joins TRBV5-8 to TRBJ2-1. The germline V gene has CDR1 SGHTS and CDR2 YDEGEE. The CDR3 has 17 amino acids. The CDR3 sequence: CASSLSKLASSYNEQFF.

This chain links TRBV12-3 or TRBV12-4 with TRBJ2-2; with no DNA, the TCRdb D assignment of TRBD1 cannot be verified. The CDR3 covers 15 residues. The chain's CDR3 is CASSRDRTNTGELFF.

The chain joins TRBV7-2 to TRBJ2-7; the D call from TCRdb, TRBD2, cannot be confirmed without DNA. The CDR3 sequence is 16 residues long. CDR1 and CDR2 from the germline V gene are SGHTA and FQGNSA. The CDR3 region is CASSLGGGRVSYEQYF.

The rearrangement joins TRBV20-1 to TRBJ2-1. Germline CDR1 DFQATT, CDR2 SNEGSKA (reference sequence). The CDR3 runs 13 residues. The CDR3 is CSARVRSFHEQFF.

V gene TRBV5-6 combines with J gene TRBJ2-7; without DNA, the TCRdb call of TRBD1 cannot be checked. Per the germline V gene, CDR1 is SGHDT and CDR2 is YYEEEE. CDR3 length: 15 residues. The CDR3 protein is CASSGTFRGAYEQYF.

V gene TRBV20-1 combines with J gene TRBJ2-3; with no DNA, the TCRdb D assignment of TRBD2 cannot be verified. Germline CDR1 is DFQATT and CDR2 is SNEGSKA (reference sequence). The CDR3 loop spans 19 amino acids. CDR3 amino acids: CSARENPGTSGRAGDTQYF.

This chain uses TRBV4-2 with TRBJ2-5. CDR3 length: 16 residues. Germline V gene lookup returns CDR1 LGHNA and CDR2 YNFKEQ. CDR3 residues: CASSQESLLYQETQYF.

The chain combines TRBV3-1 with TRBJ2-1. Germline loops: CDR1 LGHDT, CDR2 YNNKEL (reference sequence). The CDR3 covers 13 residues. CDR3 amino acids: CASSQGPYNEQFF.

The CDR3 reads CASSQRPSPIGNEQFF. The rearrangement links TRBV3-1 to TRBJ2-1; TCRdb's D call, TRBD2, is unchecked because there is no DNA. The CDR3 length is 16 residues. CDR1 and CDR2 from the germline V gene are LGHDT and YNNKEL (reference sequence).

The V call is TRBV7-2, the J call TRBJ1-5; there is no DNA to check the TCRdb D call of TRBD1. Germline values: CDR1 SGHTA, CDR2 FQGNSA. The CDR3 covers 15 residues. CDR3 in amino acids: CASSGGQGGFQPQHF.

The rearrangement joins TRBV7-2 to TRBJ2-6. Per germline, CDR1 SGHTA and CDR2 FQGNSA. This CDR3 is built from 17 residues. The CDR3 reads CASSLAPRTPGANVLTF.